The TCR beta chain under discussion was sequenced for a study of CD8+CD57+ T cells in acquired aplastic anemia. Germline V CDR1 and CDR2: WNHNN, SYGVQD (reference sequence). The CDR3 runs to 13 residues. Trimming pared 3 bases from V and 2 bases from J, leaving 6 bases between. TCR beta VDJ combinations and CDR3 sequences were profiled from genomic DNA. TCRdb called the reads again in MiXCR, with one record for every CDR3 protein. The repertoire has 200,000 to 250,000 distinct CDR3 sequences, about 37% of them found once; the top ten carry roughly 1.1%. At least ten counts were recorded for this clonotype.

The TCR originated in a human donor in good health, serving as a control. The source material was sorted CD4+, CD8+, or CD8+CD57+ T cells (not recorded which) from PBMCs. The V and J genes are TRBV10-1 and TRBJ2-3, with D hard to call. The CDR3: CASSEAVTDTQYF. The CDR3 DNA reads TGCGCCAGCAGTGAAGCCGTCACAGATACGCAGTATTTT.